The sequence of this T cell receptor (beta chain) was determined in a study of regulatory T cells in long-lasting Graves disease. Regarding time point: newly diagnosed GD, antithyroid drugs for less than 3 months. RNA from PBMCs was the source of the TCR library. CDR3 regions were amplified by Arm-PCR using iRepertoire HTBI primers to build TCR beta libraries. Each CDR3 protein is one row after TCRdb ran MiXCR on the multiplex PCR reads. The sample contains roughly 500,000 distinct CDR3 sequences, roughly 14% of which appear only once. Germline lookup yields CDR1 SGHRS and CDR2 YFSETQ. The CDR3 has 14 residues. Trimming pared 4 bases from V and 4 bases from J, leaving 13 bases between. The same specimen was also included in a second study, on T cells in Graves' hyperthyroidism and ophthalmopathy.

The sequence derives from a man aged 25-40 years with Graves disease. The chain links TRBV5-1 to TRBJ2-3, with a possible D match to TRBD1 (6 bases). The input for sequencing was peripheral blood mononuclear cells (PBMCs), taken at new diagnosis, from a patient treated with antithyroid drugs. The CDR3 bases are TGCGCCAGCAGCCGTCCCGGGACATCAGATACGCAGTATTTT. It codes for CASSRPGTSDTQYF.